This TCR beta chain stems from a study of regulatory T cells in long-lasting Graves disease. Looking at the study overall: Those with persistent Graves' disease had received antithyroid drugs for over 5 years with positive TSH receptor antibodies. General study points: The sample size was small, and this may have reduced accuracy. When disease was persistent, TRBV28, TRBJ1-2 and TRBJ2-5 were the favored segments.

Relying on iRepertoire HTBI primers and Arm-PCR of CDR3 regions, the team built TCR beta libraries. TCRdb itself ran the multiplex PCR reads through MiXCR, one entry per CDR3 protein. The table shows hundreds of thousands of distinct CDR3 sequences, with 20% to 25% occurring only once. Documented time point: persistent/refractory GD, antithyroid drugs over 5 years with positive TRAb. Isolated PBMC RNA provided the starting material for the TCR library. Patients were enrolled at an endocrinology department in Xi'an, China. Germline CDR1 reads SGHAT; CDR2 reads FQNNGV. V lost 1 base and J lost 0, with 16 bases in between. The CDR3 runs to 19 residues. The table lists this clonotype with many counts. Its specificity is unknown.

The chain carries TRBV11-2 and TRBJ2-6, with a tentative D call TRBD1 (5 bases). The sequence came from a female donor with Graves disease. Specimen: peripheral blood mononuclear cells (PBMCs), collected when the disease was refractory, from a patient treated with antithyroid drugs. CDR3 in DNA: TGTGCCAGCAGCTTAGTGTGGGGCACAGAGAGCTCTGGGGCCAACGTCCTGACTTTC. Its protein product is CASSLVWGTESSGANVLTF.